The rows below give T cell receptor beta chains drawn from one sample of a study of blood T cell repertoires in COVID-19. Sequenced by immunoSEQ multiplex PCR; TCRdb stores in-frame clones only, minus some. This table holds under 350,000 clones, 80% to 90% found once. The sample was PBMCs or T cells enriched from blood (not recorded which). These receptors were taken from a woman in her forties with acute COVID-19. The CDR3 runs from the conserved cysteine through the conserved F or W. The D gene is left open where the match is weak. Rows give clone size only sometimes, using once, few, many, or a class for an expanded clone.

size,length,V,J,D,DNA,CDR3
-,16,TRBV5-8,TRBJ2-3,TRBD2,TGTGCCAGCAGCTTGGTCGGCGGGGGGGCCCCAGATACGCAGTATTTT,CASSLVGGGAPDTQYF
-,12,TRBV12-5,TRBJ1-1,-,TGTGCTAGTGGCAAACAGAACACTGAAGCTTTCTTT,CASGKQNTEAFF
-,13,TRBV11-3,TRBJ1-1,-,TGTGCCAGCAGCTTAGTAGGGGCCACTGAAGCTTTCTTT,CASSLVGATEAFF
-,15,TRBV7-9,TRBJ1-3,TRBD1,TGTGCCAGCAGCCTACAGGGGGCGCGGAGAAACACCATATATTTT,CASSLQGARRNTIYF
-,17,TRBV9,TRBJ2-3,TRBD2,TGTGCCAGCAGCGTAGGTTTAGCGGGGGTGTACACAGATACGCAGTATTTT,CASSVGLAGVYTDTQYF
-,15,TRBV7-6,TRBJ1-3,TRBD1,TGTGCCAGCAGCTCGCGACAGGGGGCCAGGAACACCATATATTTT,CASSSRQGARNTIYF
-,13,TRBV7-2,TRBJ1-1,TRBD1,TGTGCCAGCAGCCCTCGGACAGGCCGTGAAGCTTTCTTT,CASSPRTGREAFF
-,16,TRBV4-3,TRBJ1-6,-,TGCGCCAGCAGCCAAGCACTGGCAGGGGAAAATTCACCCCTCCACTTT,CASSQALAGENSPLHF
once,17,TRBV3-1/TRBV3-2,TRBJ1-3,TRBD1,TGTGCCAGCAGCCACGGATTGACAGGGACCGTTGGAAACACCATATATTTT,CASSHGLTGTVGNTIYF
once,16,TRBV27,TRBJ2-1,TRBD2,TGTGCCAGCAGTATTACAGGGACTAGCGGGGGAAATGAGCAGTTCTTC,CASSITGTSGGNEQFF
-,14,TRBV6-5,TRBJ1-2,TRBD1,TGTGCCAGCAGCCGGGGACAGGGTGCGAAAGGCTACACCTTC,CASSRGQGAKGYTF
-,14,TRBV5-1,TRBJ1-3,-,TGCGCCAGCAGCTTCGGTAGCTCTGGAAACACCATATATTTT,CASSFGSSGNTIYF
-,16,TRBV3-1/TRBV3-2,TRBJ2-7,TRBD1,TGTGCCAGCAGCCTGTATGGGACAGGGGCTCGGCACGAGCAGTACTTC,CASSLYGTGARHEQYF
-,18,TRBV5-4,TRBJ2-3,TRBD2,TGTGCCAGCAGCCCGGGACTAGCGGGGTTTGCCGACACAGATACGCAGTATTTT,CASSPGLAGFADTDTQYF
-,13,TRBV5-6,TRBJ2-5,TRBD1,TGTGCCTGCCTCAGACAGGGCCAAGAGACCCAGTACTTC,CACLRQGQETQYF
-,16,TRBV27,TRBJ2-1,TRBD2,TGTGCCAGCACCTCATGGCCTAGCGGGGGTATTTCTGAGCAGTTCTTC,CASTSWPSGGISEQFF
-,15,TRBV5-3,TRBJ2-5,TRBD1,TGTGCCAGAAGGGGCGGACAGGGTGGGCAAGAGACCCAGTACTTC,CARRGGQGGQETQYF
-,16,TRBV28,TRBJ2-1,TRBD2,TGTGCCAGCAATCTAGCGGGAGCTCCCTCCTACAATGAGCAGTTCTTC,CASNLAGAPSYNEQFF
-,13,TRBV11-2,TRBJ1-1,-,TGTGCCAGCAGCTTGGGCGACAGGAATGAAGCTTTCTTT,CASSLGDRNEAFF